Below are 15 T cell receptor beta chains sequenced from a single sample in a study of blood T cells in healthy people across ages. Sample-barcoded 5' priming and a J-beta primer mix drove a second PCR of 7 to 11 cycles. MiXCR, run by TCRdb on the 5' RACE reads, gives a single entry per CDR3 protein. The sample has 650,000 to 700,000 distinct CDR3 sequences; 52% are singletons. What was sequenced was blood. The receptors shown here come from a woman of 80 years or more in good health.

Regarding this clonotype: This may be a read error, as it is one base from a much larger clone. This chain joins TRBV29-1 and TRBJ1-1; maybe TRBD1 (5 bases). V dropped 7 bases and J dropped 8 bases, with 14 bases sitting between them. CDR1 is SQVTM, CDR2 ANQGSEA, per germline. CDR3 length equals 11 residues. The CDR3 region is CSALGGREAFF. The CDR3 DNA reads TGCAGCGCCCTTGGGGGGAGGGAAGCTTTCTTT.

This clonotype has a count of ten or more. The CDR3 nucleotides are TGCAGTTCGGACTACCTGACCTACGAGCAGTACTTC. As protein: CSSDYLTYEQYF. This chain links TRBV20-1 with TRBJ2-7; a weak D match, TRBD2 (6 bases). V was clipped by 8 bases and J by 2 bases, with 13 bases between them. The CDR3 spans 12 residues. CDR1 is DFQATT, CDR2 SNEGSKA, per germline (reference sequence).

This clonotype appeared many times. The chain has TRBV24-1 and TRBJ2-1; D is undetermined. The CDR3 has 18 residues. Germline-derived CDR1 and CDR2 are KGHDR and SFDVKD. V lost 4 bases, J lost 8 bases, and 26 bases lay in between. Here the CDR3 DNA reads TGTGCCACCAGTGACTCCCTTTATAGCAGTCTCCGAAGGGATGAGCAGTTCTTC. The encoded protein is CATSDSLYSSLRRDEQFF.

As concerns this clonotype: With a much larger clone just one base away, this may be a read error. The chain has TRBV12-3 or TRBV12-4 and TRBJ2-5; 10 bases match TRBD1. The length of the CDR3 is 15 residues. CDR3 residues: CANSLGTGVQETQYF. CDR3 coding DNA: TGTGCCAACAGTTTAGGGACAGGGGTTCAAGAGACCCAGTACTTC.

This clonotype was counted ten times or more. The chain uses TRBV20-1 and TRBJ2-5, with unresolved D. Germline V gives CDR1 DFQATT, CDR2 SNEGSKA (reference sequence). The V gene lost 0 bases and the J gene lost 7 bases, with 15 bases spanning the gap. The CDR3 extends over 14 amino acids. The chain's CDR3 is CSARDKLSGRTQYF. DNA for the CDR3: TGCAGTGCTAGAGATAAGTTAAGTGGACGGACCCAGTACTTC.

Only a few counts were recorded for this clonotype. The chain combines TRBV5-1 with TRBJ2-5; D perhaps matches TRBD2 (6 bases). Germline CDR1 and CDR2: SGHRS and YFSETQ. This CDR3 has 16 residues. V lost 4 bases and J lost 11, with 27 bases in between. CDR3: CASSTLTSFSYNEQYF. In DNA form, the CDR3 reads TGCGCCAGCAGCACCCTGACTAGTTTCTCCTACAATGAGCAGTACTTC. The complete variable domain, with remaining parts taken from reference TRBV5-1 and TRBJ2-5, reads KAGVTQTPRYLIKTRGQQVTLSCSPISGHRSVSWYQQTPGQGLQFLFEYFSETQRNKGNFPGRFSGRQFSNSRSEMNVSTLELGDSALYLCASSTLTSFSYNEQYFGPGTRLLVL.

Ten or more counts support this clonotype. As DNA, the CDR3 is TGTGCCAGCGCGACGGACTATAACTCCTACGAGCAGTACTTC. Encoded protein: CASATDYNSYEQYF. This chain links TRBV7-8 with TRBJ2-7, with D possibly TRBD2 on 6 matching bases. Germline V gene sequence: CDR1 SGHVS, CDR2 FQNEAQ. This CDR3 comprises 14 residues. Trimming took 8 bases from V and 0 from J, leaving 14 bases between them.

V is TRBV4-2 and J is TRBJ2-4, with unresolved D. The CDR3 has 17 amino acids. Germline CDR1 is LGHNA and CDR2 is YNFKEQ. Trimming took 0 bases from V and 2 from J, leaving 14 bases between them. CDR3 residues: CASSQDHSFGSKNIQYF. CDR3 in DNA: TGTGCCAGCAGCCAAGATCACAGCTTTGGGTCCAAAAACATTCAGTACTTC.

The chain recombines TRBV29-1 with TRBJ2-1; TRBD2 agrees at 10 bases. The CDR3 runs to 16 residues. From germline, CDR1 is SQVTM and CDR2 ANQGSEA. The junction had 9 bases not matched to a gene; V was cut back by 2 bases and J by 5 bases. For the CDR3, the DNA is TGCAGCGTTGAATCCTCTAGCGGGAGATGGGACAATGAGCAGTTCTTC. Translating gives CSVESSSGRWDNEQFF.

This chain joins TRBV5-1 and TRBJ2-5; D is undetermined. The germline V and J ends were trimmed by 1 base and 11 bases, with 12 bases remaining between them. This CDR3 spans 12 amino acids. CDR1 SGHRS and CDR2 YFSETQ come from the germline V gene. The CDR3 is CASSLSYNGQYF. In DNA, the CDR3 is TGCGCCAGCAGCTTGTCTTACAATGGGCAGTACTTC.

The rearrangement joins TRBV18 to TRBJ2-7, with TRBD1 as a possible D gene (5 bases). Germline values: CDR1 KGHSH, CDR2 LQKENI. This CDR3 region has 14 residues. With 3 bases removed from V and 3 bases from J, the gap between germline ends came to 12 bases. This chain's CDR3 is CASSPGRRGYEQYF. For the CDR3, the DNA is TGTGCCAGCTCACCGGGGCGGCGCGGCTACGAGCAGTACTTC.

This clonotype appeared many times. The chain recombines TRBV6-5 with TRBJ2-5, with 8 positions matching TRBD2. V lost 5 bases, J lost 11 bases, and 13 bases stayed unmatched. The length of the CDR3 is 14 residues. Per the germline V gene, CDR1 is MNHEY and CDR2 is SVGAGI. The chain's CDR3 is CASSRQSGGYEQYF. In DNA, the CDR3 is TGTGCCAGCAGTCGTCAATCGGGAGGGTATGAGCAGTACTTC.

In this sample, this clonotype turned up a few times. V is TRBV20-1 and J is TRBJ1-1, with a weak D call TRBD1 (6 bases). From germline, CDR1 is DFQATT and CDR2 SNEGSKA (reference sequence). CDR3 length: 15 residues. The ends were cut back, 2 bases at V and 1 base at J, with 14 bases in the middle. CDR3 in amino acids: CSARRAGASNTEAFF. The CDR3 nucleotides read TGCAGTGCTAGAAGGGCAGGGGCCTCGAACACTGAAGCTTTCTTT.

Comment on this clonotype: The junction and the germline gene differ at one end; a read error may be behind it. The V and J genes are TRBV30 and TRBJ1-1, with D tentatively TRBD1 (5 bases). CDR1 is GTSNPN, CDR2 SVGIG, per germline (reference sequence). The CDR3 length is 12 residues. The CDR3 loop is CPWSQGNTEAFF. The CDR3 coding sequence is TGTCCCTGGAGTCAGGGGAACACTGAAGCTTTCTTT.

The V and J genes are TRBV10-3 and TRBJ2-7, with D unresolved. The last part of the DNA fits TRBJ2-5 better; the J call may be wrong. The CDR3 runs 13 residues. Per the germline V gene, CDR1 is ENHRY and CDR2 is SYGVKD. The CDR3 region is CAISPSVGETQYF. The CDR3 nucleotides read TGTGCCATCAGCCCCTCGGTTGGGGAGACCCAGTACTTC.